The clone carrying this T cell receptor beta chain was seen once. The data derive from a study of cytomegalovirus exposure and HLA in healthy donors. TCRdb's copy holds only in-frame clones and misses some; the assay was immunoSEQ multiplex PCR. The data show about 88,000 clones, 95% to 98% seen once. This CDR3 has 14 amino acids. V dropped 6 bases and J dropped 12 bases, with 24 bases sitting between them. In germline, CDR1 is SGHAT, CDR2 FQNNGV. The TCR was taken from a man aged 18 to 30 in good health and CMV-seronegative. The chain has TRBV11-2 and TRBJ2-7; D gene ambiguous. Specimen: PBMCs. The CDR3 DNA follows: TGTGCCAGCAGTAGTAAGGCCCTCAGTCCCTGGGCGTACTTC. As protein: CASSSKALSPWAYF.